This section outlines one T cell receptor beta chain sequence together with its context. Additional DNA sequences in this sample encode the identical CDR3. The source of the sample is a study of shared clonotypes between healthy human individuals. Naive CD8 cells lacked CD45RO and underwent positive selection for CCR7, leaving out terminally differentiated effector memory CD45RA+ cells. The germline gives CDR1 MNHEY, CDR2 SMNVEV (reference sequence). This CDR3 contains 15 residues. The V and J ends lost 4 bases and 1 base, in that order; junction bases with no gene match: 3. Produced via immunoSEQ multiplex PCR; TCRdb's table is partial and in-frame only. This table holds roughly 2.1 million clones, about 93% found once.

The V and J genes are TRBV27 and TRBJ1-5; TRBD1 aligns across 8 bases. This sequence originates from a man between 18 and 35 years old in good health. Some clones in this sample may be carry-over from other donors' samples. Material: naive CD8+ T cells from PBMCs. CDR3 region: CASSSRTGSNQPQHF. CDR3 DNA: TGTGCCAGCAGTTCCAGGACAGGGAGCAATCAGCCCCAGCATTTT.